Reported below is one TCR beta chain. The antigen is unknown. The study ran its PCR with 60 Vbeta and 13 Jbeta primers. Some clones are missing from TCRdb's copy, which holds only in-frame ones; the method was immunoSEQ multiplex PCR. The sample data list approximately 45,000 clones. The data belong to a study of cytomegalovirus exposure and HLA in healthy donors. Germline loops: CDR1 MGHRA, CDR2 YSYEKL. V was clipped by 3 bases and J by 3 bases; unmatched bases: 7. This CDR3 region has 15 residues. Study-level findings and limits: Based on reports, TCR beta sequences accurately predicted HLA-A and HLA-B alleles for most subjects. Reportedly, diagnosis of cytomegalovirus status by the classifier showed high specificity and sensitivity. In a later analysis, productive TCRs from donors in an Asian-associated ancestry cluster reportedly carried fewer N-insertions than the cohort mean.

The material sequenced was PBMCs. This TCR was recovered from a male donor in good health and CMV-seronegative. This chain uses TRBV4-1 with TRBJ2-7; 8 nucleotides align to TRBD1. This CDR3 reads CASSQTVGQVYEQYF. In DNA, the CDR3 is TGCGCCAGCAGCCAGACTGTGGGACAGGTCTACGAGCAGTACTTC.